Shown below are 10 T cell receptor beta chains from a single sample sequenced in a study of cytomegalovirus exposure and HLA in healthy donors. Repertoires were generated with immunoSEQ multiplex PCR, while TCRdb's copy carries only in-frame clones and drops some. The sample has 150,000 to 200,000 clones, about 89% seen once; the top ten hold 3%. Source material: PBMCs. The receptors here all came from a woman aged 18-30 years in good health and CMV-seropositive.

The chain combines TRBV27 with TRBJ2-1; 14 bases are shared with TRBD2. CDR3 size: 16 residues. Germline trimming cut 3 bases from V and 8 bases from J; bases unmatched to any gene: 6. Germline V gives CDR1 MNHEY, CDR2 SMNVEV (reference sequence). The CDR3 here is CASSLNPGLAGDEQFF. CDR3 in DNA: TGTGCCAGCAGTTTGAACCCGGGACTAGCGGGGGATGAGCAGTTCTTC.

V usage is TRBV4-2 and J usage is TRBJ2-3; tentative D call: TRBD2 (5 bases). The V gene lost 0 bases and the J gene lost 2 bases, with 12 bases spanning the gap. The CDR3 spans 16 residues. Per the germline V gene, CDR1 is LGHNA and CDR2 is YNFKEQ. The chain's CDR3 is CASSQDGRGFTDTQYF. In DNA, the CDR3 is TGTGCCAGCAGCCAAGATGGACGGGGATTCACAGATACGCAGTATTTT.

This clone was detected once. V gene TRBV28 combines with J gene TRBJ2-2; 9 bases are a match to TRBD2. The CDR3 extends over 16 amino acids. V lost 8 bases to trimming and J lost 4 bases; unmatched junction nucleotides: 11. Germline V gene lookup returns CDR1 MDHEN and CDR2 SYDVKM. CDR3 DNA sequence: TGTGCCAGCCGAATCCGGACTAGCGTCGGCACCGGGGAGCTGTTTTTT. The encoded protein is CASRIRTSVGTGELFF.

This clone was seen once. The chain recombines TRBV6-6 with TRBJ1-2; 10 bases match TRBD1. V shed 2 bases and J 5 bases; nucleotides not matched to a gene: 5. Per the germline V gene, CDR1 is MNHNY and CDR2 is SVGAGI (reference sequence). The CDR3 covers 15 residues. The CDR3 DNA reads as TGTGCCAGCAGTTACCCGACAGGGGGCCCATATGGCTACACCTTC. Translating it yields CASSYPTGGPYGYTF.

The chain has TRBV7-2 and TRBJ1-2; D ambiguous. The CDR3 is 15 amino acids. Looked up from germline, CDR1 is SGHTA and CDR2 is FQGNSA. The ends were cut back, 8 bases at V and 4 bases at J, with 20 bases in the middle. The CDR3 nucleotides read TGTGCCAGCGGTACAAATTGGGCTCTCCGCTATGGCTACACCTTC. Protein sequence: CASGTNWALRYGYTF.

The J gene is TRBJ1-1, the V gene TRBV7-9, with D possibly matching TRBD1 (6 bases). V lost 4 bases to trimming and J lost 1 base, with 7 bases between them. The CDR3 runs 13 residues. CDR1 and CDR2 (germline): SEHNR, FQNEAQ (reference sequence). CDR3 sequence (DNA): TGTGCCAGCAGCTGGGGACAGAACACTGAAGCTTTCTTT. As protein: CASSWGQNTEAFF.

The chain employs TRBV2 and TRBJ1-1, with TRBD1 matching over 7 bases. Unmatched junction bases numbered 7, after V lost 3 bases and J lost 6 bases. There are 14 residues in the CDR3. CDR1 is SNHLY and CDR2 is FYNNEI in the germline V gene. CDR3 sequence: CASSETGIFPEAFF. In nucleotides, the CDR3 is TGTGCCAGCAGTGAGACAGGGATATTTCCTGAAGCTTTCTTT.

The chain is built from TRBV9 and TRBJ2-1, with D possibly being TRBD2 (7 bases). V lost 4 bases to trimming and J lost 4 bases, with 15 bases between them. The CDR3 runs 15 residues. Germline CDR1 and CDR2: SGDLS and YYNGEE. CDR3 in amino acids: CASSSGGAAYNEQFF. In DNA, the CDR3 is TGTGCCAGCAGCTCTGGGGGGGCGGCTTACAATGAGCAGTTCTTC.

This clone appeared once. The chain combines TRBV7-8 with TRBJ2-5, with 14 bases identical to TRBD2. Germline trimming cut 2 bases from V and 3 bases from J; bases unmatched to any gene: 14. The CDR3 runs to 20 residues. The V gene's germline CDR1 is SGHVS and CDR2 FQNEAQ. The CDR3 loop reads CASSLWGLAGEGWLEETQYF. In nucleotides, the CDR3 is TGTGCCAGCAGCTTATGGGGACTAGCGGGAGAAGGATGGTTGGAAGAGACCCAGTACTTC.

This clone was seen just once. The V and J genes are TRBV5-8 and TRBJ1-5; a possible D gene is TRBD1 (6 bases). The ends were cut back, 5 bases at V and 4 bases at J, with 13 bases in the middle. Per germline, CDR1 SGHTS and CDR2 YDEGEE. The CDR3 covers 14 residues. The CDR3 reads CASSSDRRNQPQHF. Written as DNA, the CDR3 is TGTGCCAGCAGTTCCGACAGGAGGAATCAGCCCCAGCATTTT. Complete variable domain (other parts from reference TRBV5-8 and TRBJ1-5): EAGVTQSPTHLIKTRGQQATLRCSPISGHTSVYWYQQALGLGLQFLLWYDEGEERNRGNFPPRFSGRQFPNYSSELNVNALELEDSALYLCASSSDRRNQPQHFGDGTRLSIL.